This entry features one T cell receptor (beta chain) sequence. Its antigen is still unknown. Base qualities are not at hand, and no much larger clone is one base apart. The immunoSEQ Assay, a bias-controlled multiplex PCR, was used to amplify TCRbeta CDR3 regions from genomic DNA. In the original analysis: Nucleated cell counts per sample were estimated from amplification of reference gene primers within the assay. To quantify the absolute abundance of each unique TCRbeta CDR3 rearrangement, sequence reads were collapsed and filtered. For each sample, productive Simpson clonality was calculated by taking the square root of Simpson's diversity index across productive rearrangements. TCRdb took this table from immuneACCESS and kept in-frame rearrangements with V and J called. Such tables lack part of the clones; where checked against another copy, unresolved V genes explain under half of the gap, and the rest is unexplained. The V and J calls and clone size were taken over from that table, and D and trimming were inferred from the DNA. The sample profile shows tens of thousands of clones; 75% to 85% of them were found once. Together, the top ten hold approximately 20% of the sample.

This sample was taken from a study of blood T cell repertoires in COVID-19 (dated by TCRdb to 2020 to 2022). For the study in its entirety: The collaborator samples originated in the United States, Italy and Spain and spanned the acute and convalescent phases of COVID-19. Where available, HLA class I and class II types were obtained from metadata supplied by the sample provider rather than from assay-based typing. Deeply sampled blood TCRbeta repertoires from subjects exposed to, actively infected with, or recovered from COVID-19 were included in the dataset. Samples came from the ongoing ImmuneRACE study (first 160 participants) plus 1,254 subjects from 6 global collaborators. The prospective study material was composed of cDNA or gDNA derived from T cells, B-cell-depleted T cells, or PBMCs. Nearly every sample came with metadata listing a de-identified subject ID, COVID-19 status, age in years and sex. A freely available public database, intended as a resource for researchers studying the immune response to SARS-CoV-2, is where the repertoires were released. Paper-wide results and their limitations: Clinical and demographic metadata were provided uncurated, with the amount varying by source and participant.

Whole blood was collected in K2EDTA tubes by collaborating institutions according to the institutions' own protocols. For TCRbeta analysis, collaborators shipped samples in one of three forms: frozen whole blood, isolated PBMCs, or DNA extracted from either of those sample types. Counted from cysteine to phenylalanine, this CDR3 has 15 amino acids. This entry keeps only the CDR3 DNA: 45 bases, framed from base 1. Trimming at the junction amounts to 0 bases on V and 4 bases on J, and the germline ends lie 8 bases apart. Via the germline V gene, CDR1 is SGDLS and CDR2 YYNGEE. The receptor's source is a man in his 70s with acute or convalescent COVID-19. The specimen sequenced was peripheral blood. This receptor chain uses TRBV9 and TRBJ1-6; the D region possibly corresponds to TRBD1 (6 bases align). The nucleotide sequence is given as TGTGCCAGCAGCGTAGGGACAGTATATAATTCACCCCTCCACTTT. It translates to CASSVGTVYNSPLHF.